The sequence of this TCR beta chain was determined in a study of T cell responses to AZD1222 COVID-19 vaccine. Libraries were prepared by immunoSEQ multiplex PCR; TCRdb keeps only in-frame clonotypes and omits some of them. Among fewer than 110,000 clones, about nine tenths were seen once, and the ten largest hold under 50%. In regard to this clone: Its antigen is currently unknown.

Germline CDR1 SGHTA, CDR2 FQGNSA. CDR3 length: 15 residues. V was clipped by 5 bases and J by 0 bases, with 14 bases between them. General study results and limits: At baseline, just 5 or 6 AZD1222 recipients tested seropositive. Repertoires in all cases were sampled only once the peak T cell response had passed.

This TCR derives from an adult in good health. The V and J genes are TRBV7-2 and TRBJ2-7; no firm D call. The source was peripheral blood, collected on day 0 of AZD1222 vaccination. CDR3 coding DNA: TGTGCCAGCAGCCTCTGGTCCGATTCCTCCTACGAGCAGTACTTC. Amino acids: CASSLWSDSSYEQYF.